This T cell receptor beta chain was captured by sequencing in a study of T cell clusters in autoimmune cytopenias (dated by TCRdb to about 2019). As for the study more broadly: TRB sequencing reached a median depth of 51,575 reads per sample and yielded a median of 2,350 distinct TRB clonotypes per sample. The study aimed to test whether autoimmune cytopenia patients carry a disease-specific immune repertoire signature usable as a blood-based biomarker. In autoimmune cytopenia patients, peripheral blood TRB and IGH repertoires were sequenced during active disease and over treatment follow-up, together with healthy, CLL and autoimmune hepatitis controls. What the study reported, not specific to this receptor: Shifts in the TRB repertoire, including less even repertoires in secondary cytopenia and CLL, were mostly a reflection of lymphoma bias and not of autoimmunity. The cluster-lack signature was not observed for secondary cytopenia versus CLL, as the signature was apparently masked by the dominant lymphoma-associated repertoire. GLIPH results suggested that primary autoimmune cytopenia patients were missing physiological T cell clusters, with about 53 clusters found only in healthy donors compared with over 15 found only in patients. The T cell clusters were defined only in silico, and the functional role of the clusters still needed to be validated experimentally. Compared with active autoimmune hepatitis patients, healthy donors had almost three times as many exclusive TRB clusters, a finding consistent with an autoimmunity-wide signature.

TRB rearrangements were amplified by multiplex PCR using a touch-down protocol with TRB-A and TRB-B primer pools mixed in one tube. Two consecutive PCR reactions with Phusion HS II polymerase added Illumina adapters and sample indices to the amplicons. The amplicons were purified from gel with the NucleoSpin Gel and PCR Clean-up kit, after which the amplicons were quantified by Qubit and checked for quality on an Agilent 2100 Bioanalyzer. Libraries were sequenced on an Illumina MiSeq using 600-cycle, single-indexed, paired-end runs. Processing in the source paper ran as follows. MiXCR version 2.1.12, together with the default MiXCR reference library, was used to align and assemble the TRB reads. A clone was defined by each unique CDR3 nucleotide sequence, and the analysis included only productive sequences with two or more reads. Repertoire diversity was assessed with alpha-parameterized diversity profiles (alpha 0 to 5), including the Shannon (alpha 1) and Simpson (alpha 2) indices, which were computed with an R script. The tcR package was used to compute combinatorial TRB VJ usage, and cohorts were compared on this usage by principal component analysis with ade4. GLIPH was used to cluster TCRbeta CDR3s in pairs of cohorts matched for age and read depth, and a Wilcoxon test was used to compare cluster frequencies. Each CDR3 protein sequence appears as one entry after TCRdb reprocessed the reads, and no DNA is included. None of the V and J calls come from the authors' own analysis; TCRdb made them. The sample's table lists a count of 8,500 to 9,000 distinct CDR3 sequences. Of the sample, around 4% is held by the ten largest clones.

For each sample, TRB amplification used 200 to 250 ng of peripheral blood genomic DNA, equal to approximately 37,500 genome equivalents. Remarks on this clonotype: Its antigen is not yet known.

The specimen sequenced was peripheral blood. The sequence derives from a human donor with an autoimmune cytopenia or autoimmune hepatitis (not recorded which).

The CDR3 region: CASSIQGSSYEQYF. Recombination joined TRBV19 with TRBJ2-7; TCRdb calls TRBD1, which cannot be checked without DNA. In the germline V gene (reference sequence), CDR1 corresponds to LNHDA and CDR2 to SQIVND. The CDR3 measures 14 amino acids from cysteine to phenylalanine. The nucleotide record is missing. Reference TRBV19 and TRBJ2-7 proteins supply the regions before and after the CDR3; the full variable domain is: DGGITQSPKYLFRKEGQNVTLSCEQNLNHDAMYWYRQDPGQGLRLIYYSQIVNDFQKGDIAEGYSVSREKKESFPLTVTSAQKNPTAFYLCASSIQGSSYEQYFGPGTRLTVT.